This record looks at one TCR beta chain sequence and its context. Its antigen is currently unknown. The entry originates in a study of T cell repertoires in cytomegalovirus infection. TCRdb independently ran MiXCR on the reads; one entry per CDR3 protein. This sample yields about 830,000 distinct CDR3 sequences, of which less than 35% are seen a single time; under 15% belongs to the top ten. The ends were cut back, 3 bases at V and 3 bases at J, with 12 bases in the middle. Germline-derived CDR1 and CDR2 are SQVTM and ANQGSEA. The CDR3 is 14 amino acids. Sequenced material: cultured CD8+ T cells from PBMCs, taken from culture after CMV antigen stimulation. The gene calls are TRBV29-1 and TRBJ2-1; a possible D gene is TRBD2 (7 bases). The sequence was collected from a human donor in good health (CMV status not recorded). Some clones in this sample may be carry-over from other donors' samples. CDR3 sequence: CSVDGGGLYNEQFF. DNA for the CDR3: TGCAGCGTTGATGGCGGGGGCCTCTACAATGAGCAGTTCTTC.